These T cell receptor beta chains were read from a single sample in a study of vaccination and CD4 T cells after COVID-19. TCRdb ran MiXCR on the PCR reads and lists one entry per CDR3 protein. The data show tens of thousands of distinct CDR3 sequences, roughly half seen once. Their antigens remain unidentified. The sample consisted of CD4+ T cells from blood, cultured in vitro. The receptors derive from a human donor who had recovered from COVID-19. Both conserved end residues are part of each CDR3. The D gene is left open where the match is weak. The size of a clone is reported for some rows only, either as once, few or many, or as a class for expanded clones.

J gene | V gene | clone size | D gene | CDR3 protein | CDR3 DNA
TRBJ1-1 | TRBV2 | . | . | CASIVGAGNTEAFF | TGTGCCAGCATAGTCGGCGCAGGTAACACTGAAGCTTTCTTT
TRBJ2-1 | TRBV7-2 | . | TRBD1 | CASSSSLTGIEQFF | TGTGCCAGCAGCTCCTCCCTGACAGGGATTGAGCAGTTCTTC
TRBJ1-1 | TRBV7-9 | few | . | CASRLAPGTEAFF | TGTGCCAGCAGGTTGGCGCCGGGCACTGAAGCTTTCTTT
TRBJ2-1 | TRBV20-1 | . | . | CSARVEGAGNEQFF | TGCAGTGCTAGAGTGGAGGGAGCGGGCAATGAGCAGTTCTTC
TRBJ1-1 | TRBV28 | . | TRBD1 | CASSLLVQGGTEAFF | TGTGCCAGCAGTTTATTGGTACAGGGGGGCACTGAAGCTTTCTTT
TRBJ2-6 | TRBV6-1 | . | . | CASKEGSGANVLTF | TGTGCCAGCAAGGAGGGCTCTGGGGCCAACGTCCTGACTTTC
TRBJ2-7 | TRBV12-3/TRBV12-4 | . | . | CASSLSVNSYEQYF | TGTGCCAGCAGTTTATCAGTGAACTCCTACGAGCAGTACTTC
TRBJ2-7 | TRBV19 | . | . | CASSTDGILYEQYF | TGTGCCAGTAGTACGGACGGGATTCTGTACGAGCAGTACTTC
TRBJ1-1 | TRBV6-2/TRBV6-3 | once | TRBD1 | CASIAGGVTEAFF | TGTGCCAGCATCGCAGGGGGAGTCACTGAAGCTTTCTTT
TRBJ2-5 | TRBV20-1 | . | TRBD1 | CSARQQGAETQYF | TGCAGTGCTAGGCAACAGGGGGCAGAGACCCAGTACTTC
TRBJ1-5 | TRBV19 | few | . | CASSIDRGSNQPQHF | TGTGCCAGTAGTATAGACAGGGGCAGCAATCAGCCCCAGCATTTT
TRBJ2-3 | TRBV24-1 | . | TRBD1 | CATSDLGTGNVRDTQYF | TGTGCCACCAGTGATCTAGGGACAGGTAATGTCAGAGATACGCAGTATTTT
TRBJ1-5 | TRBV28 | . | . | CASSLSKGLGSFDQPQHF | TGTGCCAGCAGTTTATCAAAGGGCCTTGGGAGTTTTGATCAGCCCCAGCATTTT
TRBJ2-7 | TRBV7-2 | . | . | CASSLLGGISSYEQYF | TGTGCCAGCAGCTTATTGGGCGGGATAAGCTCCTACGAGCAGTACTTC
TRBJ1-5 | TRBV19 | . | . | CASSIWDSKSNQPQHF | TGTGCCAGTAGTATATGGGATTCAAAAAGCAATCAGCCCCAGCATTTT
TRBJ1-5 | TRBV27 | . | . | CASSLKQGLGNQPQHF | TGTGCCAGCAGTTTAAAGCAGGGTTTGGGCAATCAGCCCCAGCATTTT
TRBJ2-7 | TRBV20-1 | . | . | CSARDPGPGAYEQYF | TGCAGTGCTAGAGATCCCGGCCCGGGGGCCTACGAGCAGTACTTC
TRBJ2-2 | TRBV7-9 | . | . | CASSVGTVNTGELFF | TGTGCCAGCAGCGTAGGGACGGTAAACACCGGGGAGCTGTTTTTT
TRBJ1-4 | TRBV19 | . | TRBD1 | CASNPDRGYEKLFF | TGTGCCAGTAATCCGGACAGGGGATATGAAAAACTGTTTTTT
TRBJ2-7 | TRBV5-1 | . | TRBD2 | CASSIGLAGVYEQYF | TGCGCCAGCAGCATTGGACTAGCGGGAGTATACGAGCAGTACTTC
TRBJ2-3 | TRBV6-5 | . | . | CASSSADSTDTQYF | TGTGCCAGCAGTTCCGCGGACAGCACAGATACGCAGTATTTT
TRBJ1-5 | TRBV20-1 | few | . | CSARRGRVDQPQHF | TGCAGTGCTAGGAGGGGCAGGGTAGATCAGCCCCAGCATTTT
TRBJ2-3 | TRBV20-1 | few | TRBD2 | CSASPSGITDTQYF | TGCAGTGCTAGCCCTAGCGGGATAACAGATACGCAGTATTTT
TRBJ1-1 | TRBV27 | . | . | CASSLRGARGTEAFF | TGTGCCAGCAGTTTAAGGGGGGCGCGGGGCACTGAAGCTTTCTTT
TRBJ2-7 | TRBV20-1 | . | . | CSARDTQGPYEQYF | TGCAGTGCTAGAGATACGCAGGGACCCTACGAGCAGTACTTC
TRBJ2-1 | TRBV10-3 | . | . | CAISESQGGWNEQFF | TGTGCCATCAGTGAGTCGCAGGGAGGTTGGAATGAGCAGTTCTTC
TRBJ2-5 | TRBV7-3 | . | TRBD2 | CASSLAGGDGTQYF | TGTGCCAGCAGCTTAGCGGGGGGGGACGGGACCCAGTACTTC
TRBJ1-2 | TRBV28 | . | . | CASSSLGQPGGGYTF | TGTGCCAGCAGTTCACTCGGACAGCCGGGGGGTGGCTACACCTTC
TRBJ2-1 | TRBV7-3 | few | . | CASSPLAGAYNEQFF | TGTGCCAGCAGCCCCCTCGCAGGGGCCTACAATGAGCAGTTCTTC
TRBJ1-1 | TRBV5-1 | few | . | CASSLGGSMNTEAFF | TGCGCCAGCAGCTTGGGTGGTTCCATGAACACTGAAGCTTTCTTT
TRBJ2-1 | TRBV20-1 | . | TRBD2 | CSARDLPSGSDEQFF | TGCAGTGCTAGAGATCTACCTAGCGGGAGCGATGAGCAGTTCTTC
TRBJ2-2 | TRBV27 | few | TRBD2 | CASSQAGGRAGELFF | TGTGCCAGCAGCCAAGCGGGGGGTAGGGCCGGGGAGCTGTTTTTT
TRBJ2-7 | TRBV5-1 | . | . | CASSLNPGESYEQYF | TGCGCCAGCAGCTTGAATCCGGGGGAATCCTACGAGCAGTACTTC
TRBJ1-3 | TRBV5-4 | . | TRBD1 | CASSPGGKDTIYF | TGTGCCAGCAGCCCAGGGGGCAAGGACACCATATATTTT
TRBJ2-2 | TRBV10-3 | few | TRBD2 | CAISESSGVKGELFF | TGTGCCATCAGTGAGTCGAGCGGGGTCAAGGGGGAGCTGTTTTTT
TRBJ2-3 | TRBV27 | . | TRBD2 | CASSEETSAYTDTQYF | TGTGCCAGCAGTGAGGAGACTAGCGCGTACACAGATACGCAGTATTTT
TRBJ2-7 | TRBV20-1 | medium-sized | . | CSARPVPDSGGNEQYF | TGCAGTGCTAGACCAGTTCCCGACAGTGGAGGCAACGAGCAGTACTTC
TRBJ2-7 | TRBV6-2/TRBV6-3 | . | . | CASSRLAVSSYEQYF | TGTGCCAGCAGTCGTTTAGCGGTTAGCTCCTACGAGCAGTACTTC
TRBJ2-3 | TRBV5-1 | . | . | CASSLQTASDTQYF | TGCGCCAGCAGCTTGCAGACGGCCTCGGATACGCAGTATTTT
TRBJ2-2 | TRBV19 | few | TRBD1 | CASWDRVTPGELFF | TGTGCCAGTTGGGACAGGGTGACACCCGGGGAGCTGTTTTTT